A single sample is the source of the 22 T cell receptor beta chains below, sequenced in a study of CD8 T cells in ankylosing spondylitis. Using its own MiXCR run on the 5' RACE reads, TCRdb lists one record per CDR3 protein. The data hold roughly 670,000 distinct CDR3 sequences, with around 20% observed a single time. Study-wide results and caveats: There was a TCR beta motif, made of several highly homologous variants, that appeared characteristic of ankylosing spondylitis blood.

No antigen is known for these receptors. Material: blood, either unsorted or a sorted T cell fraction (not recorded which). The receptors were sampled from a male donor with ankylosing spondylitis.

The CDR3 loop reads CASSPDKRPGKRGYTF. The CDR3, as DNA: TGTGCCAGCAGCCCCGATAAAAGGCCAGGGAAAAGGGGCTACACCTTC. The chain has TRBV7-2 and TRBJ1-2; D possibly corresponds to TRBD1 (5 bases). In germline, CDR1 is SGHTA, CDR2 FQGNSA. The CDR3 totals 16 residues. V lost 5 bases and J 8 bases, leaving 24 bases between the germline ends.

This clonotype was seen repeatedly, ten times or more. This rearrangement joins TRBV7-9 to TRBJ2-1; 7 bases agree with TRBD1. Losses at the gene ends were 5 bases for V and 6 bases for J; bases not matched to a gene: 10. The CDR3 runs 15 residues. Germline-derived CDR1 and CDR2 are SEHNR and FQNEAQ (reference sequence). CDR3 sequence (DNA): TGTGCCAGCAGCCCCAGAAGGGACAGCTTCAATGAGCAGTTCTTC. Residues: CASSPRRDSFNEQFF. The full variable domain, with the rest looked up from reference TRBV7-9 and TRBJ2-1, is DTGVSQNPRHKITKRGQNVTFRCDPISEHNRLYWYRQTLGQGPEFLTYFQNEAQLEKSRLLSDRFSAERPKGSFSTLEIQRTEQGDSAMYLCASSPRRDSFNEQFFGPGTRLTVL.

CDR3 nucleotides: TGTGCCAGCAGTTACGACAGGGTAGTTGGAGGCTACACCTTC. Its protein is CASSYDRVVGGYTF. V gene TRBV6-5 combines with J gene TRBJ1-2; 7 nucleotides match TRBD1. J was trimmed by 8 bases and V by 2 bases; bases with no gene match: 8. Germline CDR1 and CDR2: MNHEY and SVGAGI. This CDR3 contains 14 residues.

The genes are TRBV5-1 and TRBJ1-6, with D possibly matching TRBD1 (5 bases). The germline CDR1 and CDR2 sequences are SGHRS and YFSETQ. CDR3 length: 14 residues. V was shortened by 1 base and J by 8 bases, with 10 bases between the two germline ends. In nucleotides, the CDR3 is TGCGCCAGCAGCTTGCAGGGTACGGATTCACCCCTCCACTTT. This codes for CASSLQGTDSPLHF.

Of note for this clonotype: Since a much larger clone is just one base distant, this may be a read error. The conserved closing phenylalanine or tryptophan is absent in this CDR3, likely reflecting a read error. The chain carries TRBV5-1 and TRBJ1-2, with 7 bases matching TRBD1. CDR3 length: 13 amino acids. Trimming at V came to 0 bases and at J to 4 bases, leaving 0 bases not matched to a gene. Looked up from germline, CDR1 is SGHRS and CDR2 is YFSETQ. CDR3 nucleotides: TGCGCCAGCAGCTTGGGGGACAGCTATGGCTACACCTCC. It translates to CASSLGDSYGYTS.

This chain joins TRBV18 and TRBJ2-5; D gene uncertain. Germline CDR1 KGHSH, CDR2 LQKENI. Trimming removed 3 bases at V and 5 bases at J, with 7 bases between. The CDR3 runs 12 residues. The CDR3 DNA follows: TGTGCCAGCTCACCGCAACGGGAGACCCAGTACTTC. Its translation is CASSPQRETQYF.

Only a few counts were recorded for this clonotype. The V call is TRBV20-1, the J call TRBJ2-1, with D perhaps TRBD1 (6 bases). V lost 3 bases, J lost 7 bases, and 10 bases lay in between. CDR3 length equals 12 residues. The germline gives CDR1 DFQATT, CDR2 SNEGSKA (reference sequence). The DNA of the CDR3 is TGCAGTGCTAGGTGGGGGCCTAATGAGCAGTTCTTC. This gives the protein CSARWGPNEQFF.

This clonotype occurred a few times. The J gene is TRBJ2-1, the V gene TRBV20-1, with 7 bases matching TRBD2. Losses at the gene ends were 7 bases for V and 7 bases for J; bases not matched to a gene: 16. The CDR3 runs 15 residues. Germline V gene data show CDR1 as DFQATT and CDR2 as SNEGSKA (reference sequence). CDR3 sequence: CSVPSRGTTRNEQFF. Written as DNA, the CDR3 is TGCAGTGTCCCGTCGCGGGGGACTACGAGAAATGAGCAGTTCTTC.

This clonotype was detected a few times. The chain has TRBV7-2 and TRBJ2-5; D gene uncertain. Germline V gives CDR1 SGHTA, CDR2 FQGNSA. The V end lost 0 bases, the J end lost 5 bases, and 10 bases lay between the germline ends. This CDR3 is 14 amino acids long. In DNA, the CDR3 is TGTGCCAGCAGCTTAGCGCTGGTGGGGGAGACCCAGTACTTC. Translated: CASSLALVGETQYF.

This clonotype was counted a few times. The rearrangement links TRBV11-1 to TRBJ2-1; 13 bases are a match to TRBD2. The J segment lost 2 bases and the V segment lost 4 bases, leaving 8 bases of the junction unmatched. CDR1 is SGHAT and CDR2 is FQDESV in the germline V gene (reference sequence). The length of the CDR3 is 18 residues. CDR3 nucleotides: TGTGCCAGCAGCTCGCGGACTAGCGGGAGTAGCCCCTACAATGAGCAGTTCTTC. Its translation: CASSSRTSGSSPYNEQFF.

This rearrangement joins TRBV4-1 to TRBJ2-5; 9 nucleotides align to TRBD1. From germline, CDR1 is MGHRA and CDR2 YSYEKL. V dropped 0 bases and J dropped 2; count of bases not matched to a gene: 10. This CDR3 spans 18 amino acids. CDR3 residues: CASSQDQGTGWEQETQYF. The CDR3 DNA is TGCGCCAGCAGCCAAGATCAGGGGACAGGGTGGGAACAAGAGACCCAGTACTTC.

This clonotype was observed a few times. The gene calls are TRBV2 and TRBJ2-2; possible D gene TRBD2, 6 bases. The V gene's germline CDR1 is SNHLY and CDR2 FYNNEI. Between the trimmed V and J ends, which lost 4 bases and 1 base, there was a span of 10 bases. The length of the CDR3 is 15 residues. The CDR3 spells CASSGVGRNTGELFF. The DNA of the CDR3 is TGTGCCAGCAGTGGGGTCGGGAGGAACACCGGGGAGCTGTTTTTT. Together with reference TRBV2 and TRBJ2-2, the CDR3 gives the full variable domain: EPEVTQTPSHQVTQMGQEVILRCVPISNHLYFYWYRQILGQKVEFLVSFYNNEISEKSEIFDDQFSVERPDGSNFTLKIRSTKLEDSAMYFCASSGVGRNTGELFFGEGSRLTVL.

This sequence joins TRBV4-2 and TRBJ2-7; a possible D gene is TRBD2 (5 bases). The V gene's germline CDR1 is LGHNA and CDR2 YNFKEQ. V was cut by 0 bases and J by 3 bases, with 12 bases left in between. The CDR3 totals 15 residues. The CDR3 loop reads CASSQEPSPVYEQYF. In DNA form, the CDR3 reads TGTGCCAGCAGCCAAGAGCCTAGCCCGGTCTACGAGCAGTACTTC.

This clonotype occurred many times. V is TRBV5-1 and J is TRBJ1-1; 8 nucleotides agree with TRBD1. The germline gives CDR1 SGHRS, CDR2 YFSETQ. The CDR3 is made up of 15 amino acids. V gave up 2 bases and J gave up 6 bases; unmatched junction bases: 9. CDR3 sequence (DNA): TGCGCCAGCAGCTTCTCGGACAGGGAGAATTCTGAAGCTTTCTTT. This sequence encodes CASSFSDRENSEAFF.

There are a few counts of this clonotype. The chain couples TRBV29-1 to TRBJ2-7; perhaps TRBD1 as D (6 bases). Germline loops: CDR1 SQVTM, CDR2 ANQGSEA. The CDR3 runs 15 residues. V lost 2 bases, J lost 6 bases, and 20 bases lay in between. The CDR3 spells CSVEPTGLGSSEQYF. CDR3 nucleotide sequence: TGCAGCGTTGAACCTACAGGGCTCGGGTCATCCGAGCAGTACTTC.

This clonotype was seen more than once but under ten times. V and J are TRBV30 and TRBJ2-1, with a tentative D call TRBD1 (6 bases). CDR3 length: 12 amino acids. V shed 2 bases and J shed 13 bases, with 15 bases lying between them. Per the germline V gene, CDR1 is GTSNPN and CDR2 is SVGIG (reference sequence). CDR3: CAWSLGVQGQFF. In nucleotides, the CDR3 is TGTGCCTGGAGTCTAGGGGTACAGGGCCAGTTCTTC.

The J gene is TRBJ2-1, the V gene TRBV7-9, with 7 nucleotides matching TRBD1. Germline CDR1 SEHNR, CDR2 FQNEAQ (reference sequence). Trimming at V came to 8 bases and at J to 6 bases, leaving 10 bases not matched to a gene. There are 14 residues in the CDR3. CDR3 loop: CASLPQDRSNEQFF. As DNA, the CDR3 is TGTGCCAGCCTTCCTCAGGACAGGAGCAATGAGCAGTTCTTC.

The chain is built from TRBV5-1 and TRBJ2-1; D call uncertain. V gave up 7 bases and J gave up 9 bases, with 14 bases separating them. This CDR3 is built from 12 residues. In germline, CDR1 is SGHRS, CDR2 YFSETQ. CDR3 region: CASSPGPSEQFF. The CDR3 DNA sequence: TGCGCCAGCTCCCCTGGGCCCTCTGAGCAGTTCTTC.

This clonotype was counted between two and nine times. The V gene is TRBV3-1, the J gene TRBJ2-4; 7 bases fit TRBD2. The CDR3 is 14 residues long. J lost 5 bases, V lost 2 bases, and 3 bases had no gene match. The germline V gene has CDR1 LGHDT and CDR2 YNNKEL (reference sequence). The CDR3 sequence: CASSQLGRENIQYF. In DNA, the CDR3 is TGTGCCAGCAGCCAACTAGGGAGGGAAAACATTCAGTACTTC.

The rearrangement links TRBV4-1 to TRBJ1-2, with a possible D match to TRBD1 (6 bases). Germline V gene sequence: CDR1 MGHRA, CDR2 YSYEKL. The V and J ends lost 0 bases and 2 bases respectively, with 13 bases between them. The CDR3 is 16 amino acids. CDR3 protein: CASSQDVQGSNYGYTF. DNA of the CDR3: TGCGCCAGCAGCCAAGATGTTCAGGGGAGCAACTATGGCTACACCTTC.

J is TRBJ2-5 and V is TRBV20-1, with 12 bases that match TRBD2. The CDR3 is 15 residues long. The V gene's germline CDR1 is DFQATT and CDR2 SNEGSKA (reference sequence). J lost 5 bases, V lost 6 bases, and 10 bases had no gene match. The CDR3 coding sequence is TGCAGTGCGACCCGACTAGCGGGAGAGTGGGAGACCCAGTACTTC. Its protein product is CSATRLAGEWETQYF.

The chain joins TRBV20-1 to TRBJ2-7; D perhaps matches TRBD2 (7 bases). V lost 3 bases and J 4 bases, leaving 16 bases between the germline ends. The CDR3 length is 14 residues. Germline V gives CDR1 DFQATT, CDR2 SNEGSKA (reference sequence). CDR3 sequence reads: CSASQGGGRYEQYF. The DNA of the CDR3 is TGCAGTGCTAGCCAAGGGGGGGGACGATACGAGCAGTACTTC.